A selection of T cell receptor beta chains follows, all from one sample in a study of technical replicates of blood from a few donors. Profiling relied on immunoSEQ multiplex PCR, and the TCRdb table lists in-frame clones only, not all of them. The table has tens of thousands of clones, roughly nine tenths seen once. Sequenced sample: T cells isolated from PBMCs. The receptors stem from a human donor in good health. Both conserved end residues are part of each CDR3.

v_call,cdr3_aa
TRBV30,CAWSGGGGGETQYF
TRBV4-3,CASSQGSGGYFDEQFF
TRBV6-1,CASSGSVGTDTQYF
TRBV19,CASSITSASSYNEQFF
TRBV11-2,CASSLGATQYF
TRBV5-6,CASSGGSYEQYF
TRBV4-3,CASSQDLFPVEREISAQYF
TRBV27,CASSPGDREYQETQYF
TRBV19,CASRGAREQYF
TRBV11-2,CASSLGRGYEQYF